Listed below are T cell receptor beta chains from one sample, sequenced in a study of identical twins. TCRdb re-called the 5' RACE reads through MiXCR, storing one row per CDR3 protein. Found here are a few hundred thousand distinct CDR3 sequences, around 8.8% of them singletons; the top ten hold less than 4%. The data were also submitted as part of a second study, on yellow fever vaccine responses in identical twins.

The sample was CD8+ T cells sorted from blood. The receptors here all came from a woman aged 18-30 years in good health. Both conserved end residues are part of each CDR3. The order of the fields is J gene, clone size, D gene, V gene, CDR3 length, CDR3 protein, CDR3 DNA. A D gene is named only where the DNA matches it firmly. Not all rows give a size; the values are once, few, many and, for expanded clones, a class.

TRBJ2-2,few,TRBD1,TRBV4-1,16,CASSQADRGVTGELFF,TGCGCCAGCAGCCAAGCGGACAGGGGAGTAACCGGGGAGCTGTTTTTT
TRBJ2-7,few,TRBD1,TRBV10-2,16,CASAGSGTEKPYEQYF,TGCGCCAGCGCTGGATCTGGGACAGAGAAACCCTACGAGCAGTACTTC
TRBJ1-2,many,TRBD1,TRBV20-1,12,CSAATGDYGYTF,TGCAGTGCTGCGACAGGGGACTATGGCTACACCTTC
TRBJ2-7,many,TRBD2,TRBV29-1,14,CSVFGLAGNYEQYF,TGCAGCGTTTTCGGGCTAGCGGGAAACTACGAGCAGTACTTC
TRBJ2-1,-,TRBD1,TRBV2,13,CASSEPGGYEQFF,TGTGCCAGCAGTGAACCAGGGGGCTATGAGCAGTTCTTC
TRBJ1-2,-,-,TRBV4-2,17,CASSQELGQGQNYGYTF,TGTGCCAGCAGCCAAGAACTCGGGCAGGGACAAAACTATGGCTACACCTTC
TRBJ2-6,many,-,TRBV7-2,17,CASSLVADSSGANVLTF,TGTGCCAGCAGCTTAGTAGCCGACAGCTCTGGGGCCAACGTCCTGACTTTC
TRBJ1-1,few,-,TRBV2,11,CASSEGHEAFF,TGTGCCAGTTCGGAGGGGCATGAAGCTTTCTTT
TRBJ1-4,-,-,TRBV10-3,14,CAISEGGIEEKLFF,TGTGCCATCAGTGAGGGGGGGATAGAGGAAAAACTGTTTTTT
TRBJ2-7,few,-,TRBV4-1,15,CASSPRQDGPYEQYF,TGCGCCAGCAGCCCTCGACAGGATGGCCCCTACGAGCAGTACTTC
TRBJ2-7,few,-,TRBV4-3,15,CASSQDKAGPYEQYF,TGCGCCAGCAGCCAAGATAAGGCAGGGCCCTACGAGCAGTACTTC
TRBJ2-7,few,TRBD1,TRBV7-9,15,CASTPQGQGAYEQYF,TGTGCCAGTACACCTCAGGGACAGGGGGCCTACGAGCAGTACTTC
TRBJ2-1,few,-,TRBV5-1,14,CASSPDGSNNEQFF,TGCGCCAGCAGCCCTGATGGCTCCAACAATGAGCAGTTCTTC
TRBJ1-1,-,-,TRBV24-1,13,CATRAEINTEAFF,TGTGCCACCAGAGCCGAGATCAACACTGAAGCTTTCTTT
TRBJ2-2,-,TRBD1,TRBV7-2,15,CASPSGTGVTGELFF,TGTGCCAGCCCCTCCGGGACAGGGGTCACCGGGGAGCTGTTTTTT
TRBJ2-2,-,-,TRBV12-3/TRBV12-4,18,CACSLSWALPTNTGELFF,TGTGCCTGCAGTTTATCGTGGGCCCTCCCGACGAACACCGGGGAGCTGTTTTTT
TRBJ2-2,-,-,TRBV5-1,14,CASSEGRNTGELFF,TGCGCCAGCAGCGAGGGACGGAACACCGGGGAGCTGTTTTTT
TRBJ2-3,many,-,TRBV7-2,14,CASRMGGGSDTQYF,TGTGCCAGCAGAATGGGGGGCGGCTCAGATACGCAGTATTTT
TRBJ2-1,-,-,TRBV9,12,CASSPGSGVQFF,TGTGCCAGCAGCCCGGGGAGTGGGGTGCAGTTCTTC
TRBJ2-3,many,TRBD2,TRBV3-1,19,CASSQDLLDLAGDTDTQYF,TGTGCCAGCAGCCAAGATCTCCTCGACCTAGCGGGGGACACAGATACGCAGTATTTT
TRBJ2-7,-,TRBD2,TRBV11-1,18,CASSTGLAGVKHSYEQYF,TGTGCCAGCAGCACGGGACTAGCGGGGGTCAAACACTCCTACGAGCAGTACTTC
TRBJ2-5,many,-,TRBV12-3/TRBV12-4,13,CASRETGSETQYF,TGTGCCAGCAGGGAAACAGGGTCTGAGACCCAGTACTTC
TRBJ2-7,-,TRBD2,TRBV5-6,15,CASSLAPSGPYEQYF,TGTGCCAGCAGCTTGGCCCCTAGCGGCCCCTACGAGCAGTACTTC
TRBJ2-7,-,TRBD1,TRBV7-7,16,CASSLGDSSRGGEQYF,TGTGCTAGCAGCTTAGGGGACAGCAGTCGGGGTGGCGAGCAGTACTTC
TRBJ2-1,few,-,TRBV19,12,CASSMEGQEQFF,TGTGCCAGTAGTATGGAGGGACAGGAGCAGTTCTTC
TRBJ2-2,few,TRBD1,TRBV25-1,17,CASSMNIGTGLTGELFF,TGTGCCAGCAGTATGAATATCGGGACAGGGCTCACCGGGGAGCTGTTTTTT
TRBJ2-1,-,-,TRBV19,15,CASSRQGGTYNEQFF,TGTGCCAGTAGTAGGCAGGGAGGAACATACAATGAGCAGTTCTTC
TRBJ1-6,-,-,TRBV3-1,16,CASNLTGPKIELPLHF,TGTGCCAGCAACCTCACAGGTCCGAAAATTGAGTTACCCCTCCACTTT
TRBJ2-7,-,TRBD2,TRBV12-3/TRBV12-4,17,CASSSPGLAAYPFEQYF,TGTGCCAGCAGTTCTCCGGGACTAGCGGCTTACCCTTTCGAGCAGTACTTC
TRBJ2-4,many,TRBD1,TRBV7-3,16,CASSPGDRLAKNIQYF,TGTGCCAGCAGCCCGGGGGACAGGCTAGCCAAAAACATTCAGTACTTC
TRBJ2-7,-,TRBD1,TRBV6-5,17,CASSYTPQGERSYEQYF,TGTGCCAGCAGTTACACACCTCAGGGGGAGAGGTCATACGAGCAGTACTTC
TRBJ2-1,medium-sized,TRBD2,TRBV2,20,CASSEFLAGGYDFGYNEQFF,TGTGCCAGCAGTGAATTTCTTGCGGGGGGGTATGATTTCGGTTACAATGAGCAGTTCTTC
TRBJ2-7,-,-,TRBV4-1,15,CASSQGTLSSYEQYF,TGCGCCAGCAGCCAAGGGACCCTGAGCTCCTACGAGCAGTACTTC
TRBJ2-1,few,TRBD2,TRBV11-2,16,CASSLRSGSSMNEQFF,TGTGCCAGCAGCCTTAGAAGCGGGAGTAGTATGAATGAGCAGTTCTTC
TRBJ2-1,few,-,TRBV10-1,13,CASSLAQGNEQFF,TGCGCCAGCAGCCTAGCTCAAGGCAATGAGCAGTTCTTC
TRBJ2-5,-,-,TRBV11-2,15,CASSPGWGPKETQYF,TGTGCCAGCAGCCCCGGATGGGGGCCGAAAGAGACCCAGTACTTC
TRBJ2-7,many,-,TRBV6-5,13,CASSYSMGYEQYF,TGTGCCAGCAGTTACTCGATGGGATACGAGCAGTACTTC
TRBJ2-3,few,TRBD2,TRBV27,15,CASTPSGTLRYTQYF,TGTGCCAGCACCCCTAGCGGGACCCTCCGATATACGCAGTATTTT